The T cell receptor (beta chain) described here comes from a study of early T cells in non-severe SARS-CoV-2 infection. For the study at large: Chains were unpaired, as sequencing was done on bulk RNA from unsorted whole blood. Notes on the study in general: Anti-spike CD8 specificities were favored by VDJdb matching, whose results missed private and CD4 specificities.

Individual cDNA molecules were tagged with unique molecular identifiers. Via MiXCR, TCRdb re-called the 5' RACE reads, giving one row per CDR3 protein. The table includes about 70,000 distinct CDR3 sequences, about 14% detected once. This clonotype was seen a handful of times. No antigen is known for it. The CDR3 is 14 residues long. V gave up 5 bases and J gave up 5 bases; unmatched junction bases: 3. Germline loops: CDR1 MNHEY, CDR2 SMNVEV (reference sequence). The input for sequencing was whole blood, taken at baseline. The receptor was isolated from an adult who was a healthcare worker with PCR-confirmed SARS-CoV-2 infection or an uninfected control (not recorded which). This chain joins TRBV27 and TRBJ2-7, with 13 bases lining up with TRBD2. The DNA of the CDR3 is TGTGCCAGCAGTGGGACTAGCGGGGTCCACGAGCAGTACTTC. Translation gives CASSGTSGVHEQYF.